These T cell receptor beta chains were read from a single sample in a study of blood T cell repertoires in COVID-19. Produced via immunoSEQ multiplex PCR; TCRdb's table is partial and in-frame only. The table records approximately 190,000 clones, 82% of them present only once. The sequenced material came from peripheral blood. Every receptor here comes from a woman aged 55-70 years with COVID-19, enrolled during active disease. CDR3s include the opening cysteine and the closing phenylalanine or tryptophan. The order of the fields is V gene, D gene, CDR3 protein. The D gene is left open where the match is weak.

>TRBV2|.
CASRGEGPEQFF
>TRBV7-3|.
CASSRASEYNEQFF
>TRBV9|TRBD1
CASSRPLPGQSEKLFF
>TRBV19|.
CASRSSGNTIYF
>TRBV5-5|TRBD1
CASSFPTGGGTGELFF
>TRBV19|.
CASSIDQGDYGYTF
>TRBV6-1|TRBD1
CASSGQGDLGNQPQHF
>TRBV2|.
CASSEQGLNTEAFF
>TRBV3-1/TRBV3-2|.
CASSQPGVSGEQFF
>TRBV7-8|.
CASSLVVWSYEQYF
>TRBV27|TRBD1
CASSSRPGQGRNEQFF
>TRBV19|TRBD1
CASSTPTGGWGQPQHF
>TRBV2|TRBD2
CASSEGLAENIQYF
>TRBV6-5|TRBD1
CASSYGGQGALDTQYF
>TRBV6-7|.
CASSYASAQMNTEAFF
>TRBV27|TRBD1
CASSLTQAGTGSGYTF
>TRBV7-8|.
CASSLLLGNTEAFF
>TRBV28|.
CASSLTGQLNQPQHF
>TRBV5-1|TRBD1
CASSRGQGSYNEQFF
>TRBV19|.
CASSSGEIGNQPQHF
>TRBV7-9|TRBD1
CASSADRGIYEQYF
>TRBV18|.
CASSSGTLNEKLFF
>TRBV19|TRBD2
CASSMGLPGDTQYF
>TRBV10-3|TRBD1
CAISEPGQGAADTQYF
>TRBV2|TRBD1
CASSEVRGPGELFF
>TRBV6-1|TRBD1
CASSEHRGNTEAFF
>TRBV10-3|.
CAISEVSGGGVTDTQYF
>TRBV25-1|.
CASSVFGEGEKLFF